Listed below are T cell receptor beta chains from one sample, sequenced in a study of T cell responses to AZD1222 COVID-19 vaccine. The assay was immunoSEQ multiplex PCR, and TCRdb's table has in-frame clones only and misses some. This sample carries under 75,000 clones, more than 75% of them seen once, and the ten largest clones take around 15%. The sequencing used peripheral blood, collected on day 0 of AZD1222 vaccination. These receptor sequences come from an adult in good health. CDR3s include the opening cysteine and the closing phenylalanine or tryptophan. Fields, in order: clone size, V gene, D gene, J gene, CDR3 DNA, CDR3 protein. D genes are given only for firm matches. Size tells how often a clone was seen (once, few, many) or the class of an expanded clone, and some rows leave it out.

once	TRBV10-3	.	TRBJ1-2	TGTGCCATCAGTGAGGGGGGTCGGATCGATGGCTACACCTTC	CAISEGGRIDGYTF
.	TRBV27	.	TRBJ2-7	TGTGCCAGCAGTTCCTACATCACTTCGGGCGAGCAGTACTTC	CASSSYITSGEQYF
.	TRBV7-2	TRBD2	TRBJ2-3	TGTGCCAGCAGCTTAGCCGGGGGGTACACAGATACGCAGTATTTT	CASSLAGGYTDTQYF
.	TRBV27	.	TRBJ2-7	TGTGCCAGCAGTAAAACAGGGCTTCTAGAAAGGTACGAGCAGTACTTC	CASSKTGLLERYEQYF
once	TRBV11-2	TRBD2	TRBJ2-5	TGTGCCAGCAGCTTCCCTAGCGGGACTCAAGAGACCCAGTACTTC	CASSFPSGTQETQYF
.	TRBV19	.	TRBJ2-5	TGTGCCAGTAGCCACCCTAGGGAGACCCAGTACTTC	CASSHPRETQYF
.	TRBV7-2	.	TRBJ2-7	TGTGCCAGCAGCTCCCCCGCGGTACTACCGCTCTACGAGCAGTACTTC	CASSSPAVLPLYEQYF
.	TRBV9	.	TRBJ2-5	TGTGCCAGCAGCGTAGACCAAGAGACCCAGTACTTC	CASSVDQETQYF
.	TRBV7-9	.	TRBJ1-2	TGTGCCACCGAACGGGTAGATCTTTCTAACTATGGCTACACCTTC	CATERVDLSNYGYTF
.	TRBV7-2	.	TRBJ1-2	TGTGCCAGCAGCTTCTCCGCGGGGGCTATTGGCTACACCTTC	CASSFSAGAIGYTF